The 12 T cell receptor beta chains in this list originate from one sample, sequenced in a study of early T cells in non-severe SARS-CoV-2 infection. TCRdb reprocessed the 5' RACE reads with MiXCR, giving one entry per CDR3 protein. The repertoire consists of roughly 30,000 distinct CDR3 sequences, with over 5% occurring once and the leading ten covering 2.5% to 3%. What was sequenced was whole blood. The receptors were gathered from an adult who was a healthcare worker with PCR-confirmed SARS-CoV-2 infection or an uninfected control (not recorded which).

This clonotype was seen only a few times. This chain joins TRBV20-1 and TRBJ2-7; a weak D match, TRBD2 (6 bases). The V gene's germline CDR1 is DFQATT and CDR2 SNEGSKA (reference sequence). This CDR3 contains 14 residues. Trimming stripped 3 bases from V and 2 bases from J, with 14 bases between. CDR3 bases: TGCAGTGCTAGTAACGGCGGGGCCACCTACGAGCAGTACTTC. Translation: CSASNGGATYEQYF.

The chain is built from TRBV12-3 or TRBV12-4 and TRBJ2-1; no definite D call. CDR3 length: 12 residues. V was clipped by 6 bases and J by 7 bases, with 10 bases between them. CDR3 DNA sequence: TGTGCCAGCAGCCCCCTAGGGAATGAGCAGTTCTTC. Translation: CASSPLGNEQFF.

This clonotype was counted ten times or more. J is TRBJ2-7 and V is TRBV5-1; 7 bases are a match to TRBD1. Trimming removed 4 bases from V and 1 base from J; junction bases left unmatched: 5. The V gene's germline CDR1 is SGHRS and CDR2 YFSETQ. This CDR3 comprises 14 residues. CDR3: CASSPDRISYEQYF. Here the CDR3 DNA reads TGCGCCAGCAGCCCGGACAGGATATCCTACGAGCAGTACTTC.

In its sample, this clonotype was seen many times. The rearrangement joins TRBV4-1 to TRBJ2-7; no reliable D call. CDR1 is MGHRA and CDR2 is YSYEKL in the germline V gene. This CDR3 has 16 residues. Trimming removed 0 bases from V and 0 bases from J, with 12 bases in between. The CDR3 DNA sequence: TGCGCCAGCAGCCAAGATCTAGGCTGGTTCTCCTACGAGCAGTACTTC. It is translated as CASSQDLGWFSYEQYF.

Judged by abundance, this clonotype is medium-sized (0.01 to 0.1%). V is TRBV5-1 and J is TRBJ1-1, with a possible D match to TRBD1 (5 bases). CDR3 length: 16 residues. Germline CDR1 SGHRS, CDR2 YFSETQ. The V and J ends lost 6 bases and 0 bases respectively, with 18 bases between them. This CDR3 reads CASKGAVGAMNTEAFF. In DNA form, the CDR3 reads TGCGCCAGCAAAGGGGCAGTTGGGGCTATGAACACTGAAGCTTTCTTT. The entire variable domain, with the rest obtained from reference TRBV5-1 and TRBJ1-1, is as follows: KAGVTQTPRYLIKTRGQQVTLSCSPISGHRSVSWYQQTPGQGLQFLFEYFSETQRNKGNFPGRFSGRQFSNSRSEMNVSTLELGDSALYLCASKGAVGAMNTEAFFGQGTRLTVV.

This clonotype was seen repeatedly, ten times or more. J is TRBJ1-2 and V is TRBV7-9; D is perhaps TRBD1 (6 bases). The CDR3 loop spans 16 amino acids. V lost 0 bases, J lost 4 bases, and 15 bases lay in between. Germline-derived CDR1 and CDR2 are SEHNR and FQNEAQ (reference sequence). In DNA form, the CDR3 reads TGTGCCAGCAGCTTAGCGGAGCGACAGGCCGGCTATGGCTACACCTTC. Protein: CASSLAERQAGYGYTF.

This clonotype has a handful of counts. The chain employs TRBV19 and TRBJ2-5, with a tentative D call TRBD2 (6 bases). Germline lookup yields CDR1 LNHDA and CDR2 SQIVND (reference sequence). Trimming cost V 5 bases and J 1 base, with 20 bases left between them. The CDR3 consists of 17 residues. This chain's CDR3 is CASSYFSFGTSQETQYF. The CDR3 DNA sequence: TGTGCCAGTAGTTACTTCTCGTTTGGGACTTCCCAAGAGACCCAGTACTTC.

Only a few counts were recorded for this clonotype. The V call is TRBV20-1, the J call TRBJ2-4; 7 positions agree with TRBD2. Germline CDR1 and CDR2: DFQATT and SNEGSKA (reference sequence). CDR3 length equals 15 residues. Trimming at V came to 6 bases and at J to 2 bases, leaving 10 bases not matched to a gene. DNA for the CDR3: TGCAGTGCCCTCCCGGGACTAAACCCCAAAAACATTCAGTACTTC. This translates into CSALPGLNPKNIQYF.

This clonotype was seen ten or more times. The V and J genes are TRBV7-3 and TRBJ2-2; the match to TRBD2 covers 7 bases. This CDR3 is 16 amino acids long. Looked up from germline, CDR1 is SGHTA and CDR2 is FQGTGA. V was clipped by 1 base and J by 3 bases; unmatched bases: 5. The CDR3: CASSLMAGVDTGELFF. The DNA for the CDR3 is TGTGCCAGCAGCTTAATGGCGGGGGTCGACACCGGGGAGCTGTTTTTT.

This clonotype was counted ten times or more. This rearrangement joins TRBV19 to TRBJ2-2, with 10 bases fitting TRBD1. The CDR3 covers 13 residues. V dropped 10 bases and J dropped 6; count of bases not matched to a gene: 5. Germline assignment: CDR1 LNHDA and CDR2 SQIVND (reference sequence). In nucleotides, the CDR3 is TGTGCCACTCGGACAGGGGGATCCGGGGAGCTGTTTTTT. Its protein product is CATRTGGSGELFF.

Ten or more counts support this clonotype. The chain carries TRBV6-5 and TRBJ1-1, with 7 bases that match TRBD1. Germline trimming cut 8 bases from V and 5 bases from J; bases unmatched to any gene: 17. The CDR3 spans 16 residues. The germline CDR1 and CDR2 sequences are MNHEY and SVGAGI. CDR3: CASARGTALAATEAFF. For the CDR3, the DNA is TGTGCCAGCGCAAGGGGGACAGCCCTCGCAGCGACTGAAGCTTTCTTT.

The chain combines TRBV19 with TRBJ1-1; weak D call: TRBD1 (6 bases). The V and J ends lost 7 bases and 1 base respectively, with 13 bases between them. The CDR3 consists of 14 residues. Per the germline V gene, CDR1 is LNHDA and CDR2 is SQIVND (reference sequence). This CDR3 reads CASTTLQGNTEAFF. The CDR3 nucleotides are TGTGCCAGTACCACGTTACAGGGGAACACTGAAGCTTTCTTT.